Listed below are T cell receptor beta chains from one sample, sequenced in a study of shared clonotypes between healthy human individuals. Clones were read by immunoSEQ multiplex PCR, and TCRdb kept only the in-frame ones, dropping some. This sample has some 680,000 clones; more than 70% occur once, and the top ten carry around 1.8%. Sequencing was performed on memory CD4+ T cells sorted from blood. Receptor source: a woman in her twenties or thirties in good health. CDR3s leave out the opening cysteine and the closing phenylalanine or tryptophan. The D gene is left open where the match is weak.

>13|TRBJ2-7|TRBD2|TRBV7-9
ASSSTSGKASEQY
>15|TRBJ2-2|TRBD1|TRBV27
ASSASRDRGRPGELF
>11|TRBJ1-1|.|TRBV28
ASTEGLNTEAF
>13|TRBJ1-5|TRBD1|TRBV7-9
ASTGTGFPNQPQH
>14|TRBJ1-1|TRBD1|TRBV7-9
ASSYWTGPGDTEAF
>14|TRBJ2-3|.|TRBV19
ASSIRGAGSQDTQY
>11|TRBJ1-1|TRBD1|TRBV28
ASSSTGGTEAF
>16|TRBJ1-1|TRBD1|TRBV28
ASSRIGGTGSKNTEAF
>13|TRBJ2-7|.|TRBV6-6
ASSRPGRTHYEQY
>13|TRBJ2-1|TRBD2|TRBV5-1
ASSLTAGGRNEQF
>13|TRBJ2-1|.|TRBV19
ASSLGSRLYNEQF
>12|TRBJ2-3|.|TRBV5-1
ASSLARGTDTQY
>13|TRBJ1-4|.|TRBV6-5
ASSYSARDFEKLF